The rows below give T cell receptor beta chains drawn from one sample of a study of graft-versus-host responses after intestinal transplantation. Assay used: immunoSEQ multiplex PCR; TCRdb lists only in-frame clones, some missing. The sample contains some 15,000 clones, approximately 30% of which appear only once. This specimen was alloreactive CD4+ T cells from a mixed lymphocyte reaction culture, taken before intestinal transplant. The origin of the receptors is a human patient who received an intestinal transplant. Each CDR3 is given with its conserved first and last residue. The order of the fields is D gene, clone size, V gene, J gene, CDR3 protein, CDR3 DNA. The D gene is left open where the match is weak. Only some rows state a clone size, as once, few, many or a class for expanded clones.

D gene: TRBD1; clone size: medium-sized; V gene: TRBV7-9; J gene: TRBJ2-7; CDR3 protein: CASSSDRGSPYEQYF; CDR3 DNA: TGTGCCAGCAGCTCGGACAGGGGGTCGCCCTACGAGCAGTACTTC
D gene: NA; clone size: NA; V gene: TRBV27; J gene: TRBJ1-2; CDR3 protein: CASRGRGRKDGYTF; CDR3 DNA: TGTGCCAGCAGAGGCCGGGGACGCAAGGATGGCTACACCTTC
D gene: NA; clone size: NA; V gene: TRBV6-5; J gene: TRBJ2-7; CDR3 protein: CASSSSGTGYEQYF; CDR3 DNA: TGTGCCAGCAGTAGCTCCGGGACTGGCTACGAGCAGTACTTC
D gene: TRBD2; clone size: few; V gene: TRBV7-2; J gene: TRBJ2-5; CDR3 protein: CASSLAHGGAWLTQYF; CDR3 DNA: TGTGCCAGCAGCTTAGCGCACGGGGGGGCCTGGTTGACCCAGTACTTC
D gene: NA; clone size: NA; V gene: TRBV5-1; J gene: TRBJ2-7; CDR3 protein: CASSPSLQGSTYEQYF; CDR3 DNA: TGCGCCAGCAGCCCCTCGTTGCAGGGGAGCACCTACGAGCAGTACTTC
D gene: TRBD1; clone size: medium-sized; V gene: TRBV14; J gene: TRBJ2-6; CDR3 protein: CASSQATGGYYGLTF; CDR3 DNA: TGTGCCAGCAGCCAGGCGACAGGGGGCTATTACGGCCTGACTTTC
D gene: NA; clone size: NA; V gene: TRBV29-1; J gene: TRBJ2-5; CDR3 protein: CSVVWTAIGTQYF; CDR3 DNA: TGCAGCGTTGTCTGGACTGCCATCGGGACCCAGTACTTC
D gene: NA; clone size: few; V gene: TRBV5-4; J gene: TRBJ1-2; CDR3 protein: CASSLAGRNGYGYTF; CDR3 DNA: TGTGCCAGCAGCTTGGCAGGGAGAAATGGCTATGGCTACACCTTC
D gene: TRBD2; clone size: many; V gene: TRBV5-1; J gene: TRBJ2-2; CDR3 protein: CASSLLAGGNTGELFF; CDR3 DNA: TGCGCCAGCAGCTTGTTAGCGGGGGGGAACACCGGGGAGCTGTTTTTT
D gene: NA; clone size: NA; V gene: TRBV19; J gene: TRBJ2-1; CDR3 protein: CASGRTIYNEQFF; CDR3 DNA: TGTGCCAGTGGGAGGACTATCTACAATGAGCAGTTCTTC
D gene: NA; clone size: few; V gene: TRBV6-5; J gene: TRBJ2-7; CDR3 protein: CASSYAGTSYEQYF; CDR3 DNA: TGTGCCAGCAGTTACGCAGGGACCTCCTACGAGCAGTACTTC
D gene: NA; clone size: NA; V gene: TRBV6-6; J gene: TRBJ1-1; CDR3 protein: CASSVGSWGNTEAFF; CDR3 DNA: TGTGCCAGCAGTGTGGGGAGCTGGGGAAACACTGAAGCTTTCTTT
D gene: NA; clone size: few; V gene: TRBV6-8; J gene: TRBJ2-7; CDR3 protein: CASSYSGDGTYEQYF; CDR3 DNA: TGTGCCAGCAGTTACTCTGGTGACGGAACCTACGAGCAGTACTTC
D gene: NA; clone size: medium-sized; V gene: TRBV10-3; J gene: TRBJ2-2; CDR3 protein: CAISESTRGTGELFF; CDR3 DNA: TGTGCCATCAGTGAGTCGACTCGAGGCACCGGGGAGCTGTTTTTT
D gene: TRBD2; clone size: NA; V gene: TRBV5-4; J gene: TRBJ2-7; CDR3 protein: CASSPGTSGPVRSYEQYF; CDR3 DNA: TGTGCCAGCAGCCCCGGGACTAGCGGACCGGTCCGATCCTACGAGCAGTACTTC
D gene: NA; clone size: few; V gene: TRBV7-2; J gene: TRBJ1-2; CDR3 protein: CASGIRQGRYGYTF; CDR3 DNA: TGTGCCAGCGGGATTCGCCAGGGGCGCTATGGCTACACCTTC